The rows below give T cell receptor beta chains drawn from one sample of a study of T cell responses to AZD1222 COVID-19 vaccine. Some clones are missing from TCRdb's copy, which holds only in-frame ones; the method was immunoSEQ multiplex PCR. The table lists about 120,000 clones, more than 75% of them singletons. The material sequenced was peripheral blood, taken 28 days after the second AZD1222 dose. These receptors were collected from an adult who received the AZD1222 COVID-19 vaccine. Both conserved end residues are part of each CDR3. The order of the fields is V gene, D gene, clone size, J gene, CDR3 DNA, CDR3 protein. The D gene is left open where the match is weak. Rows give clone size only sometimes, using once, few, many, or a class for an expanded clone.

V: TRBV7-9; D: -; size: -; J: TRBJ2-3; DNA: TGTGCCAGCAGCGCGAGAGGGGCCACAGATACGCAGTATTTT; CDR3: CASSARGATDTQYF
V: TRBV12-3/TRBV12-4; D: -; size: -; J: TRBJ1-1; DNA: TGTGCCAGCAGTTCAGGGTACACTGAAGCTTTCTTT; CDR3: CASSSGYTEAFF
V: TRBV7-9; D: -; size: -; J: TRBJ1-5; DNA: TGTGCCAGCAGCTTAGATTCGGGGGGCGTTGGGCCCCAGCATTTT; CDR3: CASSLDSGGVGPQHF
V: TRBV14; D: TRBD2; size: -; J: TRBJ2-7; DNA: TGTGCCAGCAGCCTACTAGCGGGAGTCTACGAGCAGTACTTC; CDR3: CASSLLAGVYEQYF
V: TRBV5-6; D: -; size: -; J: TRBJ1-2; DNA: TGTGCCAGCAGCTTATCCAGGGAAGGTGGCTACACCTTC; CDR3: CASSLSREGGYTF
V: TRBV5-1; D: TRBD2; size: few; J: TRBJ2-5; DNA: TGCGCCAGCAGCGGCAGGGCAGCGGGGGAGACCCAGTACTTC; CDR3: CASSGRAAGETQYF
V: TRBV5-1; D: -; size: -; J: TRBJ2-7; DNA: TGCGCCAGCAGCTCCGGGGAGGGGGTCGCCGAGCAGTACTTC; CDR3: CASSSGEGVAEQYF
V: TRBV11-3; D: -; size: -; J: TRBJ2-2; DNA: TGTGCCAGCAGCTTAGATGGGGCATACACCGGGGAGCTGTTTTTT; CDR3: CASSLDGAYTGELFF
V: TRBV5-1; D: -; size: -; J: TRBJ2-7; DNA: TGCGCCAGCAGCCGATCTACAGGCCTAGAGCAGTACTTC; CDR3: CASSRSTGLEQYF
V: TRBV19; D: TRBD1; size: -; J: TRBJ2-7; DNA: TGTGCCAGTAGCACTTCAGCCGGACAGGGGGTTTTGGAGTACTTC; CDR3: CASSTSAGQGVLEYF
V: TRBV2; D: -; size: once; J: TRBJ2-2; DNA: TGTGCCAGCAGTGATGTTGCCGGGGAGCTGTTTTTT; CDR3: CASSDVAGELFF
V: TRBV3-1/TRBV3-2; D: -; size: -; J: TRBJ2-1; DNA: TGTGCCAGCAGTGCTGTCCCGGGGGCCTACAATGAGCAGTTCTTC; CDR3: CASSAVPGAYNEQFF
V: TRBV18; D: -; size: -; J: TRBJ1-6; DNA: TGTGCCAGCTCACCAGATGACAATTCACCCCTCCACTTT; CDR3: CASSPDDNSPLHF
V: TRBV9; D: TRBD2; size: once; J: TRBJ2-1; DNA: TGTGCCAGCAGCGTGTCGACTAGCGGGAGCTGGAATGAGCAGTTCTTC; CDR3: CASSVSTSGSWNEQFF
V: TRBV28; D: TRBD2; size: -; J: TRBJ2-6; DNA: TGTGCCAGCAGCGTCAGCGGGGGGATTAAGGGGGCCAACGTCCTGACTTTC; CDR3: CASSVSGGIKGANVLTF
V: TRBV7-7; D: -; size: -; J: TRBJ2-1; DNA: TGTGCTAGCAGCTTAGTTTTAGAGAGTGGTTCTGAGCAGTTCTTC; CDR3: CASSLVLESGSEQFF
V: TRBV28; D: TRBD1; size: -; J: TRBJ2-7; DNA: TGTGCCAGCAATCTTGACAGGGGGCGGAACGAGCAGTACTTC; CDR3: CASNLDRGRNEQYF
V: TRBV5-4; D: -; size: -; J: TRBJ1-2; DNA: TGTGCCAGCAGCCCGCCTATGAGGGCGGACTATGGCTACACCTTC; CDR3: CASSPPMRADYGYTF
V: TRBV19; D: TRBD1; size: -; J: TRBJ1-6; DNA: TGTGCCAGTAGGGGGACAGGGGTTTCTCATTCACCCCTCCACTTT; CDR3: CASRGTGVSHSPLHF
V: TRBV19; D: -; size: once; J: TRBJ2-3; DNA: TGTGCCAGTAGTATACAGGGGCGGTCAGGCACAGATACGCAGTATTTT; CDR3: CASSIQGRSGTDTQYF
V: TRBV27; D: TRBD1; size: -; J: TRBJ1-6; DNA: TGTGCCAGCAGTTTAGGGGGGGACAGGGGCCTTTCACCCCTCCACTTT; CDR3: CASSLGGDRGLSPLHF
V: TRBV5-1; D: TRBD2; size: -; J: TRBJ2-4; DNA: TGCGCCAGCAGCTTACCACCTAGCGGGAGGCCTAACAAAAACATTCAGTACTTC; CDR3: CASSLPPSGRPNKNIQYF
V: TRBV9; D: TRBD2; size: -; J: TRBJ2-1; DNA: TGTGCCAGCAGCGTAGGACTAGCGGGATACAATGAGCAGTTCTTC; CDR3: CASSVGLAGYNEQFF
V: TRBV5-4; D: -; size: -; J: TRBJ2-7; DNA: TGTGCCAGCAGCCTGACCGGCTACGAGCAGTACTTC; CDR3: CASSLTGYEQYF
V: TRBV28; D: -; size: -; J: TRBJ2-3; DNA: TGTGCCAGCAGTTTAAACCCGAGACAGGCGAACACAGATACGCAGTATTTT; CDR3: CASSLNPRQANTDTQYF
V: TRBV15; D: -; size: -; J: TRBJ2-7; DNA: TGTGCCACCAGCAGAGATAAGGGGCGCAACGAGCAGTACTTC; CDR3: CATSRDKGRNEQYF
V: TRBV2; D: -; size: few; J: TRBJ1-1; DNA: TGTGCCAGCATCCGCGAACTGGGGGCCCGGCGGACCGCTGAAGCTTTCTTT; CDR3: CASIRELGARRTAEAFF
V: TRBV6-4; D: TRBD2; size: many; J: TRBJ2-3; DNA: TGTGCCAGCAGTGGTGCGGGAGAAGGAGATACGCAGTATTTT; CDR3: CASSGAGEGDTQYF
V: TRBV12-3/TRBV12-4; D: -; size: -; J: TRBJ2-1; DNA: TGTGCCAGCAGTTTCGGTGGTGGGGATGAGCAGTTCTTC; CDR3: CASSFGGGDEQFF
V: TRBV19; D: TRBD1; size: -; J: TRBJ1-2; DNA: TGTGCCAGTAGTAGGGACAGTTACAATGGCTACACCTTC; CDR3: CASSRDSYNGYTF
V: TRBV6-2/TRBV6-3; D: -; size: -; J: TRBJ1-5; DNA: TGTGCCAGCAGTGCATGGCAGGACAATCAGCCCCAGCATTTT; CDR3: CASSAWQDNQPQHF
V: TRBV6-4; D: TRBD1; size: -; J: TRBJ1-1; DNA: TGTGCCAGCAGTTTTGACAGGGCCACTGAAGCTTTCTTT; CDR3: CASSFDRATEAFF
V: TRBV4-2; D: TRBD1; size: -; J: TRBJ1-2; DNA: TGTGCCAGCAGCTTGGCCTCCGGGACAGCCCAAGGGAACTATGGCTACACCTTC; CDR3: CASSLASGTAQGNYGYTF
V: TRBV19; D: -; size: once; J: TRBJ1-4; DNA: TGTGCCAGTAGTAACCTTAATGAAAAACTGTTTTTT; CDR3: CASSNLNEKLFF
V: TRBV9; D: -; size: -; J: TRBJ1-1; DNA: TGTGCCAGCAGCTTGACAGCTTACACTGAAGCTTTCTTT; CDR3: CASSLTAYTEAFF
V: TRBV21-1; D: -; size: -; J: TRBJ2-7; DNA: TGTGCCAGCAGCACCCATCGGGACACCACTTACGAGCAGTACTTC; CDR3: CASSTHRDTTYEQYF
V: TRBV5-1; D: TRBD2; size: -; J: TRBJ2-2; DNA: TGCGCCAGCAGCTTGGTAGCGGGAGATGTCACCGGGGAGCTGTTTTTT; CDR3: CASSLVAGDVTGELFF
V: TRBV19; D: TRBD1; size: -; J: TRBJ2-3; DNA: TGTGCCAGTAGTGACAGGGGCAAGAGCACAGATACGCAGTATTTT; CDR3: CASSDRGKSTDTQYF
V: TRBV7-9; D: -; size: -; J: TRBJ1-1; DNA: TGTGCCAGCAGCCAACTCGATTCAGGGACAGCTTTCTTT; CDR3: CASSQLDSGTAFF
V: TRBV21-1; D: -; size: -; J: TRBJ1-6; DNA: TGTGCCAGCAGCAGTCCGATAGGGACCCTTGATTCACCCCTCCACTTT; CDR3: CASSSPIGTLDSPLHF
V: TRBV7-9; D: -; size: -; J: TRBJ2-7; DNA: TGTGCCAGCAGTAGACAGGGGGAACTAGCGGCTTACGAGCAGTACTTC; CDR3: CASSRQGELAAYEQYF
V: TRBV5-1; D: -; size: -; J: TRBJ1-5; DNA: TGCGCCAGCAGCTTTTGGGGGGATAGCAATCAGCCCCAGCATTTT; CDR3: CASSFWGDSNQPQHF
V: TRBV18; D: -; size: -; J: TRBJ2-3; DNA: TGTGCCAGCTCACCACCGGGGTCGACAGATACGCAGTATTTT; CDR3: CASSPPGSTDTQYF